This T cell receptor beta chain is drawn from a study of blood T cell repertoires in COVID-19. Background on the study: Sites in the United States, Italy and Spain provided acute and convalescent COVID-19 samples. The analysed material was cDNA or gDNA that came from T cells, B-cell-depleted T cells, or PBMCs.

Under the authors' procedure: Amplification with reference gene primers provided the estimates of nucleated cell counts. Clones were read by immunoSEQ multiplex PCR, and TCRdb kept only the in-frame ones, dropping some. V and J calls and clone size are copied from that table; D and trimming were computed from the DNA. Altogether around 270,000 clones are present, about nine tenths being singletons, with the ten largest covering under 4.5%. The length of the CDR3 is 16 residues. Trimming took off 4 bases at V and 3 bases at J, with 19 bases between the two ends. Per germline, CDR1 SGHRS and CDR2 YFSETQ.

This sequence originates from a man in his sixties who had recovered from COVID-19. This chain uses TRBV5-1 with TRBJ2-5; tentatively, D is TRBD2 (8 bases). Material for sequencing was peripheral blood. The CDR3 coding sequence is TGCGCCAGCAGCCCCGGGGGGGGACAGTCGAAAGAGACCCAGTACTTC. Protein sequence: CASSPGGGQSKETQYF.